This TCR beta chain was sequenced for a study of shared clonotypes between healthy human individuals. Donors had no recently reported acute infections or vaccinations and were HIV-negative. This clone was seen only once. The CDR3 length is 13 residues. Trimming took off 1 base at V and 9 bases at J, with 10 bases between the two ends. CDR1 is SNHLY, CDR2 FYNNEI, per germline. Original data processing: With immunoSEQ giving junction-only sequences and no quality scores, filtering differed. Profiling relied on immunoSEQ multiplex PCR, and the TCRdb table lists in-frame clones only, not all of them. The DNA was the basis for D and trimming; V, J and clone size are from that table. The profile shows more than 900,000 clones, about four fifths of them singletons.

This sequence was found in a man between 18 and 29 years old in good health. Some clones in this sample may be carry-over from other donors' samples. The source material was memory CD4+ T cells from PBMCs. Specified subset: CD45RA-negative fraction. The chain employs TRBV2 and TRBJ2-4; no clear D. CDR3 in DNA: TGTGCCAGCAGTGAAGGGCCGAACCTCATTCAGTACTTC. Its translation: CASSEGPNLIQYF.